The present entry profiles one T cell receptor (beta chain) with its context. The antigen is undetermined. Assay used: immunoSEQ multiplex PCR; TCRdb lists only in-frame clones, some missing. The sample lists 98,000 or so clones; roughly 82% were seen once. This entry comes from a study of graft-versus-host responses after intestinal transplantation. The overall study: Among the recipients, transplants were multivisceral, liver-intestinal, or isolated intestinal. The recipients all started with anti-thymocyte globulin induction and then took tacrolimus and steroids for roughly three years.

Germline values: CDR1 SQVTM, CDR2 ANQGSEA. This CDR3 has 15 residues. Trimming removed 1 base at V and 7 bases at J, with 17 bases between. Whole-study findings and limits: Recipient marrow showed GvH clones, some seen first in ileum or blood.

Sequenced here: PBMCs, sampled 255 days after intestinal transplant. V is TRBV29-1 and J is TRBJ2-1, with D perhaps matching TRBD2 (6 bases). This clonotype was sampled from a human patient who received an intestinal transplant, so some T cells may come from the graft donor. The CDR3 nucleotides read TGCAGCGTTGAAGGCGGAGGACTATCATGGAATGAGCAGTTCTTC. This translates into CSVEGGGLSWNEQFF.